Here is one T cell receptor (beta chain) with its context. The antigen remains unidentified. One entry per CDR3 protein results from TCRdb running MiXCR on the 5' RACE reads. The repertoire holds fewer than 250,000 distinct CDR3 sequences, with around 19% as singletons. J was trimmed by 3 bases and V by 7 bases; bases with no gene match: 5. Germline loops: CDR1 SGHRS, CDR2 YFSETQ. The CDR3 is made up of 15 amino acids. This entry belongs to a study of CD8 T cells in ankylosing spondylitis. Study-wide results and caveats: Several highly homologous variants formed a TCR beta motif that appeared characteristic of ankylosing spondylitis blood.

What was sequenced was blood, either unsorted or a sorted T cell fraction (not recorded which). The gene calls are TRBV5-1 and TRBJ2-3, with 13 bases aligning to TRBD2. This clonotype was obtained from a male donor with ankylosing spondylitis. CDR3 amino acids: CASEAGLAGTDTQYF. The CDR3 DNA reads TGCGCCAGCGAAGCGGGACTAGCGGGGACAGATACGCAGTATTTT.